Reported below is one T cell receptor (beta chain). Its specificity is not known. The data stem from a study of cytomegalovirus exposure and HLA in healthy donors. For the study at large: Unique TCRs from HLA-typed donors, 65 million to 85 million of them, were held in an early data release. Broader study findings: The classifier, whose performance was assessed in both the original and validation cohorts, reportedly diagnosed cytomegalovirus status with high specificity and sensitivity. It has been reported that TCR beta sequences accurately predicted the HLA-A and HLA-B alleles of most subjects.

PCR primers comprised 60 Vbeta and 13 Jbeta primers. Some clones are missing from TCRdb's copy, which holds only in-frame ones; the method was immunoSEQ multiplex PCR. The data hold about 140,000 clones, with less than 85% observed a single time. The sequencing sample was made of PBMCs. This TCR derives from a man aged 40-49 years in good health and CMV-seronegative.

CDR3 sequence reads: CASSLGQGGEAFF. In DNA, the CDR3 is TGCGCCAGCAGCTTGGGGCAGGGGGGCGAAGCTTTCTTT. The V call is TRBV5-1, the J call TRBJ1-1; 7 nucleotides line up with TRBD1. The germline V gene has CDR1 SGHRS and CDR2 YFSETQ. V was clipped by 0 bases and J by 8 bases; unmatched bases: 4. The CDR3 has 13 amino acids. Variable domain in full (rest from reference TRBV5-1 and TRBJ1-1): KAGVTQTPRYLIKTRGQQVTLSCSPISGHRSVSWYQQTPGQGLQFLFEYFSETQRNKGNFPGRFSGRQFSNSRSEMNVSTLELGDSALYLCASSLGQGGEAFFGQGTRLTVV.